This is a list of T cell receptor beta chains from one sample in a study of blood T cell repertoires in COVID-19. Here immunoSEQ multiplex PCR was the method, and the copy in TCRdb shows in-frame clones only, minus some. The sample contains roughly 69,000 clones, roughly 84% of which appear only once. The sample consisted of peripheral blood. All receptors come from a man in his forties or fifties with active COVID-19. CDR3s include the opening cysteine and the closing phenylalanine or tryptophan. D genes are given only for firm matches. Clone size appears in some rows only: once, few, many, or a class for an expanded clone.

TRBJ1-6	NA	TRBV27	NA	TGTGCCTCCTTAGGTGCAGGGTCTAATTCACCCCTCCACTTT	CASLGAGSNSPLHF
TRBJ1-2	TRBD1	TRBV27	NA	TGTGCCAGCAGTTTATCGACCGGGACAGGGACCTATGGCTACACCTTC	CASSLSTGTGTYGYTF
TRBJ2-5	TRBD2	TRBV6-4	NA	TGTGCCATCTCTGGGGGGGTTGAAGAGACCCAGTACTTC	CAISGGVEETQYF
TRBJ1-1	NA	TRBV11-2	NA	TGTGCCAGCAGCTACTCTGAGTGGAACACTGAAGCTTTCTTT	CASSYSEWNTEAFF
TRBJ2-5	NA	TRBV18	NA	TGTGCCAGCTCACCATCAGGGGTAGAGACCCAGTACTTC	CASSPSGVETQYF
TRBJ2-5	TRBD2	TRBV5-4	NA	TGTGCCAGCAGCACCCGTCTAGCGGGGGGACCAGAAGAGACCCAGTACTTC	CASSTRLAGGPEETQYF
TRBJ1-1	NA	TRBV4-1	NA	TGCGCCAGCAGCCGAAAACAGAACACTGAAGCTTTCTTT	CASSRKQNTEAFF
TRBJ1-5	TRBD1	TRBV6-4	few	TGTGCCAGCCTTGAGGACAGGGAAGGCAATCAGCCCCAGCATTTT	CASLEDREGNQPQHF
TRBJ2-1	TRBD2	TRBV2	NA	TGTGCCAGCAGTGAAGGAATCGCGGGAGGGCCTAGCAATGAGCAGTTCTTC	CASSEGIAGGPSNEQFF
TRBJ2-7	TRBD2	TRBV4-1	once	TGCGCCAGCAGCCAACCTGGACTAGCGGGGGGCGGGTACGAGCAGTACTTC	CASSQPGLAGGGYEQYF
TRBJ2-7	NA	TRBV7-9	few	TGTGCCAGCAGCCCCTGGACAGATAGCTCCTACGAGCAGTACTTC	CASSPWTDSSYEQYF
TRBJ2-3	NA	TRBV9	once	TGTGCCAGCAGCGTAGTTGAGTTCGATACGCAGTATTTT	CASSVVEFDTQYF
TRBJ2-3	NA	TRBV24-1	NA	TGTGCCACCCAAGGGGCACGTAGCACAGATACGCAGTATTTT	CATQGARSTDTQYF
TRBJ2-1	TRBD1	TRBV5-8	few	TGTGCCAGCAGCCGACAGGGGGCACCATCCAATGAGCAGTTCTTC	CASSRQGAPSNEQFF
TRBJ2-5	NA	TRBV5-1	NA	TGCGCCAGCAGCAATCGACAGATCCAAGAGACCCAGTACTTC	CASSNRQIQETQYF
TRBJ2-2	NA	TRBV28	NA	TGTGCCAGCAGTTCCACCCGAAGAGGGAGGATCGGGAACACCGGGGAGCTGTTTTTT	CASSSTRRGRIGNTGELFF
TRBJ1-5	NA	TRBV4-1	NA	TGCGCCAGCAGCCAAGATCCGGGGTATAGCAATCAGCCCCAGCATTTT	CASSQDPGYSNQPQHF
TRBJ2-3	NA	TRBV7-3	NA	TGTGCCAGCAGCTTAATCGGTAGGGTAGCGGAAGATACGCAGTATTTT	CASSLIGRVAEDTQYF
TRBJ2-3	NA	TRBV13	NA	TGTGCCAGCAGCTTACAGGTAGATACGCAGTATTTT	CASSLQVDTQYF
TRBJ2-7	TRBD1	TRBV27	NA	TGTGCCAGCAGTTTAAAGCCACAGGGGTCCTACGAGCAGTACTTC	CASSLKPQGSYEQYF
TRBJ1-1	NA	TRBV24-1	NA	TGTGCCACCAACGGCGGAGCGGGGAGCACTGAAGCTTTCTTT	CATNGGAGSTEAFF
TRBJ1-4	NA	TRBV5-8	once	TGTGCCAGCTCCAGGTCCCATGAAAAACTGTTTTTT	CASSRSHEKLFF
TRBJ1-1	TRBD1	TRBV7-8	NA	TGTGCCAGCACCGACAGGGGGAACACTGAAGCTTTCTTT	CASTDRGNTEAFF
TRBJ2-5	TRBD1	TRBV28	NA	TGTGCCAGCACCCGAAGCCCCCAGGGGGCGCCTGAGACCCAGTACTTC	CASTRSPQGAPETQYF
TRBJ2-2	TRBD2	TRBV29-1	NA	TGCAGCGTGGCGACTAGCGGGAGGTCGTACACCGGGGAGCTGTTTTTT	CSVATSGRSYTGELFF
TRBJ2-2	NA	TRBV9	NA	TGTGCCAGCAGCGTAGGAGGGTCCGGGGAGCTGTTTTTT	CASSVGGSGELFF
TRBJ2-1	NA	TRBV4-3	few	TGCGCCAGCAGCCAAGAAAGGAGGAGTGAGCAGTTCTTC	CASSQERRSEQFF
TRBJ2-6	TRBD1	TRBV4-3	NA	TGCGCCAGCAGCCAAACCCTGGGGGACAGGGTAGGAGCTGGGGCCAACGTCCTGACTTTC	CASSQTLGDRVGAGANVLTF
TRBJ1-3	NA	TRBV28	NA	TGTGCCAGCAGTTCCGACAACTCTGGAAACACCATATATTTT	CASSSDNSGNTIYF
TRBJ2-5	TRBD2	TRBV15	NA	TGTGCCACCAGCAGAGATCGGCTAGCGGGAGACCAAGAGACCCAGTACTTC	CATSRDRLAGDQETQYF
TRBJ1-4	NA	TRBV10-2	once	TGCGCCAGCAGTGAGTCGAGAACTAATGAAAAACTGTTTTTT	CASSESRTNEKLFF
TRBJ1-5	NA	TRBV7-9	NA	TGTGCCAGCAGCTTAGGGGCTGGTGGTCGGCCCCAGCATTTT	CASSLGAGGRPQHF
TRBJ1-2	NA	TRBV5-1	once	TGCGCCAGCAGTCCCCGCGACTATGGCTACACCTTC	CASSPRDYGYTF
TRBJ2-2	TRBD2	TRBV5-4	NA	TGTGCCAGCACTCGACTAGCAGACACCGGGGAGCTGTTTTTT	CASTRLADTGELFF
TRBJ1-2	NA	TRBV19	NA	TGTGCCAGTAGTATTAATCGAGCGGGAGAGTATGGCTACACCTTC	CASSINRAGEYGYTF
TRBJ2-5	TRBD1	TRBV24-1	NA	TGTGCCACCAGTGATCAGGACAGGCTGGAGACCCAGTACTTC	CATSDQDRLETQYF
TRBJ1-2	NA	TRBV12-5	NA	TGTGCTAGTGGTACCCGGGAGGGCCCTAGCTACACCTTC	CASGTREGPSYTF
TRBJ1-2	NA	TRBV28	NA	TGTGCCAGCAGTTCGGGGTTCGGCGGCTACACCTTC	CASSSGFGGYTF